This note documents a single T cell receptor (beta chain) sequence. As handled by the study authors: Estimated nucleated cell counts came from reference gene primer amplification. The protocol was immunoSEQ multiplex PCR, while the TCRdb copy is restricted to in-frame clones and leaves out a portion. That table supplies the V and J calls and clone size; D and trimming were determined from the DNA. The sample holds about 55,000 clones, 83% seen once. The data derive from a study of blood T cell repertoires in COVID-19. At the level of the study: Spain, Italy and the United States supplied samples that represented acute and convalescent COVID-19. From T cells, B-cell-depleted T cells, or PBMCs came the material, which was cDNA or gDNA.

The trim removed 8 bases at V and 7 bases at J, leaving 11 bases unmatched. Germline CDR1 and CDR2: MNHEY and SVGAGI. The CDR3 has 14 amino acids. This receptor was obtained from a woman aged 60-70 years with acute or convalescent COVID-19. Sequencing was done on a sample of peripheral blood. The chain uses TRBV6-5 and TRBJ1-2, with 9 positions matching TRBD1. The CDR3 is CASGTGTRWGGYTF. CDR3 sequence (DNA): TGTGCCAGCGGGACAGGGACCCGCTGGGGTGGCTACACCTTC.